Sequencing of this T cell receptor (beta chain) was carried out in a study of shared clonotypes between healthy human individuals. Study information: Three CD4 naive, three CD4 memory, two CD8 naive and one CD8 memory plate were used per donor. Study conclusions and caveats: There were few donors, and this limited the genetic and exposure-history diversity represented. Non-shared clonotypes had lower generation probabilities than those shared by all four donors. Rarefaction showed that sequencing of sorted subsets was incomplete (despite large depth).

Comments on this clone: The antigen is not known. The sample contains more than one DNA sequence encoding this CDR3.

The repertoire was sequenced with immunoSEQ multiplex PCR; TCRdb's copy has only in-frame clones and lacks some. The table lists about 2.3 million clones, 93% of them singletons, with 0.39% in the top ten. Between the trimmed V and J ends, which lost 3 bases and 3 bases, there was a span of 9 bases. The CDR3 is made up of 13 amino acids. Germline CDR1 SGHRS, CDR2 YFSETQ. Sequences were obtained from naive CD4+ T cells from PBMCs. As for subset: CD45RA+ positively selected. This sequence joins TRBV5-1 and TRBJ2-5; D possibly corresponds to TRBD2 (5 bases). The clonotype was recovered from a man younger than 35 in good health. Some clones in this sample may be carry-over from other donors' samples. In DNA form, the CDR3 reads TGCGCCAGCAGCTGGACCGGGGAAGAGACCCAGTACTTC. This translates into CASSWTGEETQYF.